This T cell receptor beta chain was identified in a study of PD-L1 blockade in urothelial cancer. Looking at the study overall: Previous chemotherapy exposure amounted to 0 to 3 regimens for patients. Blood analyses occurred 3 weeks (second dose) and 6 weeks post treatment start. The study recovered a median of 141,255 T cells per blood sample.

Produced via immunoSEQ multiplex PCR; TCRdb's table is partial and in-frame only. The table records about 84,000 clones, more than 90% of them present only once. This CDR3 region has 14 residues. Germline CDR1 is MNHEY and CDR2 is SVGAGI. J was trimmed by 4 bases and V by 6 bases; bases with no gene match: 6. Source: PBMCs, taken around atezolizumab (anti-PD-L1) treatment. The clonotype comes from a man aged 55 to 70 with urothelial cancer. The chain uses TRBV6-5 and TRBJ1-2; 9 bases match TRBD1. The CDR3 region has the DNA TGTGCCAGCAGACGAGAGACAGGGGGCTATGGCTACACCTTC. It is translated as CASRRETGGYGYTF.